A selection of T cell receptor beta chains follows, all from one sample in a study of blood T cell repertoires in COVID-19. Profiling relied on immunoSEQ multiplex PCR, and the TCRdb table lists in-frame clones only, not all of them. The sample holds fewer than 250,000 clones; approximately 91% are singletons and the top ten take 1% to 1.4%. The sample consisted of peripheral blood. Every receptor here comes from a man aged 25-45 years with acute or convalescent COVID-19. Both conserved end residues are part of each CDR3. The D gene is left open where the match is weak. Clone size, where shown, is once, few, many, or a class for clones that have expanded.

clone size: NA; D gene: NA; J gene: TRBJ2-7; V gene: TRBV28; CDR3 DNA: TGTGCCAGCAGGGGGGGTCTTTCTAGATTCCAGTACTTC; CDR3 protein: CASRGGLSRFQYF
clone size: NA; D gene: NA; J gene: TRBJ1-1; V gene: TRBV19; CDR3 DNA: TGTGCCAGTAGTATCTCGAGGGACACTGAAGCTTTCTTT; CDR3 protein: CASSISRDTEAFF
clone size: NA; D gene: TRBD1; J gene: TRBJ1-4; V gene: TRBV6-5; CDR3 DNA: TGTGCCAGCAGATCGGACAGGCAGGCTGAAAAACTGTTTTTT; CDR3 protein: CASRSDRQAEKLFF
clone size: NA; D gene: TRBD2; J gene: TRBJ2-7; V gene: TRBV14; CDR3 DNA: TGTGCCAGCAGCCGGGGGGCTAGCGGGACCTACGAGCAGTACTTC; CDR3 protein: CASSRGASGTYEQYF
clone size: NA; D gene: NA; J gene: TRBJ1-4; V gene: TRBV2; CDR3 DNA: TGTGCCAGCAGCGACAGGCCTCAAGGCCGTGGAAAACTGTTTTTT; CDR3 protein: CASSDRPQGRGKLFF
clone size: NA; D gene: NA; J gene: TRBJ1-3; V gene: TRBV7-2; CDR3 DNA: TGTGCCAGCAGCTTACAGGGTACCTCTGGAAACACCATATATTTT; CDR3 protein: CASSLQGTSGNTIYF
clone size: NA; D gene: TRBD1; J gene: TRBJ1-5; V gene: TRBV28; CDR3 DNA: TGTGCCAGCAGACCGGGACAGAATAGCAATCAGCCCCAGCATTTT; CDR3 protein: CASRPGQNSNQPQHF
clone size: few; D gene: NA; J gene: TRBJ1-5; V gene: TRBV6-5; CDR3 DNA: TGTGCCAGCAGTTCCACAGGGTGGGGCAATCAGCCCCAGCATTTT; CDR3 protein: CASSSTGWGNQPQHF
clone size: NA; D gene: TRBD1; J gene: TRBJ2-7; V gene: TRBV30; CDR3 DNA: TGTGCCTGGAGTGTATGGGGACAGGGGGCCCACGAGCAGTACTTC; CDR3 protein: CAWSVWGQGAHEQYF
clone size: NA; D gene: NA; J gene: TRBJ2-6; V gene: TRBV18; CDR3 DNA: TGTGCCAGCTCACCCCTCTTTCCAGGGGACTCTGGGGCCAACGTCCTGACTTTC; CDR3 protein: CASSPLFPGDSGANVLTF
clone size: NA; D gene: NA; J gene: TRBJ1-1; V gene: TRBV18; CDR3 DNA: TGTGCCAGCTCACTGGACAGAAAGAACACTGAAGCTTTCTTT; CDR3 protein: CASSLDRKNTEAFF
clone size: NA; D gene: NA; J gene: TRBJ2-1; V gene: TRBV21-1; CDR3 DNA: TGTGCCAGCGGGGGCGGACGGAGCTCCTACAATGAGCAGTTCTTC; CDR3 protein: CASGGGRSSYNEQFF
clone size: NA; D gene: NA; J gene: TRBJ1-3; V gene: TRBV5-1; CDR3 DNA: TGCGCCAGCAGCCTGGCCCTGAGCTCTGGAAACACCATATATTTT; CDR3 protein: CASSLALSSGNTIYF
clone size: NA; D gene: NA; J gene: TRBJ1-1; V gene: TRBV28; CDR3 DNA: TGTGCCAGCACCCCCTGGATGGGGGAGGGGGACACTGAAGCTTTCTTT; CDR3 protein: CASTPWMGEGDTEAFF
clone size: once; D gene: NA; J gene: TRBJ1-6; V gene: TRBV7-9; CDR3 DNA: TGTGCCAGCAGCTTAGATGGCAGCGATAATTCACCCCTCTACTTT; CDR3 protein: CASSLDGSDNSPLYF
clone size: NA; D gene: NA; J gene: TRBJ1-5; V gene: TRBV28; CDR3 DNA: TGTGCCAGCACAGGCGGCCCAGGGGGCAATCAGCCCCAGCATTTT; CDR3 protein: CASTGGPGGNQPQHF
clone size: NA; D gene: TRBD2; J gene: TRBJ2-5; V gene: TRBV9; CDR3 DNA: TGTGCCAGCAGCCCCGGAGCGGGAGGGCCGAAAGAGACCCAGTACTTC; CDR3 protein: CASSPGAGGPKETQYF
clone size: NA; D gene: TRBD1; J gene: TRBJ1-6; V gene: TRBV5-1; CDR3 DNA: TGCGCCAGCAGGCAGGGGGCGGGTAATTCACCCCTCCACTTT; CDR3 protein: CASRQGAGNSPLHF
clone size: NA; D gene: TRBD1; J gene: TRBJ1-1; V gene: TRBV5-6; CDR3 DNA: TGTGCCAGCAGCTTGGCCGGGACAGGGGTAAACACTGAAGCTTTCTTT; CDR3 protein: CASSLAGTGVNTEAFF
clone size: NA; D gene: NA; J gene: TRBJ2-2; V gene: TRBV28; CDR3 DNA: TGTGCCAGCAGTTTTTCGTTGCGAGGCACCGGGGAGCTGTTTTTT; CDR3 protein: CASSFSLRGTGELFF
clone size: once; D gene: NA; J gene: TRBJ1-5; V gene: TRBV3-1/TRBV3-2; CDR3 DNA: TGTGCCAGCAGCCATCTCGGGAATCAGCCCCAGCATTTT; CDR3 protein: CASSHLGNQPQHF
clone size: NA; D gene: TRBD2; J gene: TRBJ2-2; V gene: TRBV5-1; CDR3 DNA: TGCGCCAGCAGCTTGGACGCTAGCGGGAGCCGGACCGGGGAGCTGTTTTTT; CDR3 protein: CASSLDASGSRTGELFF
clone size: NA; D gene: NA; J gene: TRBJ2-3; V gene: TRBV19; CDR3 DNA: TGTGCCAGTAGGTCTGGACTCTCAGCAGATACGCAGTATTTT; CDR3 protein: CASRSGLSADTQYF
clone size: few; D gene: NA; J gene: TRBJ2-1; V gene: TRBV6-4; CDR3 DNA: TGTGCCAGCAGTGTTGTCGGGGGGCCGATAGGGGAGCAGTTCTTC; CDR3 protein: CASSVVGGPIGEQFF
clone size: NA; D gene: NA; J gene: TRBJ1-5; V gene: TRBV6-5; CDR3 DNA: TGTGCCAGCAGACAGGTGAACAATCAGCCCCAGCATTTT; CDR3 protein: CASRQVNNQPQHF
clone size: NA; D gene: NA; J gene: TRBJ1-2; V gene: TRBV6-5; CDR3 DNA: TGTGCCAGCAGTTCCCCGCGGACGGGACAAAACTATGGCTACACCTTC; CDR3 protein: CASSSPRTGQNYGYTF
clone size: NA; D gene: NA; J gene: TRBJ1-2; V gene: TRBV5-5; CDR3 DNA: TGTGCCAGCAGCTACCCAGGGTTGGTTGGCTACACCTTC; CDR3 protein: CASSYPGLVGYTF
clone size: NA; D gene: TRBD1; J gene: TRBJ1-1; V gene: TRBV28; CDR3 DNA: TGTGCCAGCAGTCATAGACAGGGGGCGCGAGCTTTCTTT; CDR3 protein: CASSHRQGARAFF
clone size: NA; D gene: NA; J gene: TRBJ2-7; V gene: TRBV5-1; CDR3 DNA: TGCGCCAGCAGCTTGGAGACACTGAACTCTAGGGGGAAGGAGCAGTACTTC; CDR3 protein: CASSLETLNSRGKEQYF
clone size: NA; D gene: TRBD2; J gene: TRBJ2-1; V gene: TRBV24-1; CDR3 DNA: TGTGCCACCAGTGATGCGGGGACTAGCAACTACAATGAGCAGTTCTTC; CDR3 protein: CATSDAGTSNYNEQFF
clone size: NA; D gene: NA; J gene: TRBJ1-6; V gene: TRBV7-9; CDR3 DNA: TGTGCCAGCAGCTTAGGGCAGTTGAATTCACCCCTCCACTTT; CDR3 protein: CASSLGQLNSPLHF
clone size: NA; D gene: NA; J gene: TRBJ1-2; V gene: TRBV6-6; CDR3 DNA: TGTGCCAGCAGTTACTCGGGCCGGGGAGGCTACACCTTC; CDR3 protein: CASSYSGRGGYTF
clone size: NA; D gene: NA; J gene: TRBJ2-7; V gene: TRBV19; CDR3 DNA: TGTGCCAGTAGCCAGACAGGAAACTACGAGCAGTACTTC; CDR3 protein: CASSQTGNYEQYF
clone size: NA; D gene: NA; J gene: TRBJ1-2; V gene: TRBV9; CDR3 DNA: TGTGCCAGCAGCGGGGGCCGACAACCCTATGGCTACACCTTC; CDR3 protein: CASSGGRQPYGYTF
clone size: NA; D gene: NA; J gene: TRBJ1-1; V gene: TRBV12-3/TRBV12-4; CDR3 DNA: TGTGCCAGCAGAAATAATGTCAACACTGAAGCTTTCTTT; CDR3 protein: CASRNNVNTEAFF
clone size: NA; D gene: TRBD1; J gene: TRBJ2-2; V gene: TRBV7-9; CDR3 DNA: TGTGCCACCCGGGACAGACTTAACACCGGGGAGCTGTTTTTT; CDR3 protein: CATRDRLNTGELFF
clone size: NA; D gene: NA; J gene: TRBJ1-2; V gene: TRBV30; CDR3 DNA: TGTGCCTGGAGTACCGACCCACAGGGAACCTATGGCTACACCTTC; CDR3 protein: CAWSTDPQGTYGYTF
clone size: NA; D gene: TRBD2; J gene: TRBJ2-7; V gene: TRBV7-2; CDR3 DNA: TGTGCCAGCAGCCCTGGACTAGCGGGGTTGGTAGGCTCCTACGAGCAGTACTTC; CDR3 protein: CASSPGLAGLVGSYEQYF
clone size: NA; D gene: NA; J gene: TRBJ2-7; V gene: TRBV27; CDR3 DNA: TGTGCCAGCAGCACTATCCGGACAGACTACGAGCAGTACTTC; CDR3 protein: CASSTIRTDYEQYF
clone size: NA; D gene: TRBD2; J gene: TRBJ2-2; V gene: TRBV9; CDR3 DNA: TGTGCCAGCAGCGCGCTTCCTAGCGGGGGAACCGGGGAGCTGTTTTTT; CDR3 protein: CASSALPSGGTGELFF
clone size: NA; D gene: TRBD1; J gene: TRBJ1-5; V gene: TRBV5-6; CDR3 DNA: TGTGCCAGCAGCGGGGGACAGGGTTTCAATCAGCCCCAGCATTTT; CDR3 protein: CASSGGQGFNQPQHF
clone size: few; D gene: NA; J gene: TRBJ1-2; V gene: TRBV5-6; CDR3 DNA: TGTGCCAGCAGCTTAAGGAGGACAGTACTCTATGGCTACACCTTC; CDR3 protein: CASSLRRTVLYGYTF
clone size: NA; D gene: NA; J gene: TRBJ2-7; V gene: TRBV3-1/TRBV3-2; CDR3 DNA: TGTGCCAGCATCCTGGGGCGTGGGGAGCAGTACTTC; CDR3 protein: CASILGRGEQYF
clone size: few; D gene: NA; J gene: TRBJ1-6; V gene: TRBV27; CDR3 DNA: TGTGCCAGCAGTGGCCGGCGCGAGGTTTCACCCCTCCACTTT; CDR3 protein: CASSGRREVSPLHF
clone size: NA; D gene: TRBD1; J gene: TRBJ1-5; V gene: TRBV2; CDR3 DNA: TGTGCCAGCAGCGCGGACAGGGGGCACAGTCAGCCCCAGCATTTT; CDR3 protein: CASSADRGHSQPQHF
clone size: NA; D gene: TRBD1; J gene: TRBJ2-2; V gene: TRBV18; CDR3 DNA: TGTGCCAGCTCACCCCTGCCCGCAACCGGGACAGGGGGATCGGGGGAGCTGTTTTTT; CDR3 protein: CASSPLPATGTGGSGELFF
clone size: NA; D gene: NA; J gene: TRBJ2-4; V gene: TRBV5-1; CDR3 DNA: TGCGCCAGCAGCTTACAGGAGGGGCCCAGGGCCAAAAACATTCAGTACTTC; CDR3 protein: CASSLQEGPRAKNIQYF
clone size: NA; D gene: TRBD2; J gene: TRBJ2-3; V gene: TRBV10-3; CDR3 DNA: TGTGCCACCTCCCCGGGGGGGGACACAGATACGCAGTATTTT; CDR3 protein: CATSPGGDTDTQYF
clone size: NA; D gene: TRBD2; J gene: TRBJ2-5; V gene: TRBV28; CDR3 DNA: TGTGCCAGCAGTCCCCACCCGCGGCGGGAGGGATCTTACCAAGAGACCCAGTACTTC; CDR3 protein: CASSPHPRREGSYQETQYF
clone size: NA; D gene: NA; J gene: TRBJ2-7; V gene: TRBV3-1/TRBV3-2; CDR3 DNA: TGTGCCAGCAGTCCGCGCCGATTGCCCTACGAGCAGTACTTC; CDR3 protein: CASSPRRLPYEQYF
clone size: NA; D gene: NA; J gene: TRBJ2-1; V gene: TRBV11-3; CDR3 DNA: TGTGCCAGCAGCTTAGGGGGGGTCCTCAACAATGAGCAGTTCTTC; CDR3 protein: CASSLGGVLNNEQFF
clone size: NA; D gene: NA; J gene: TRBJ2-2; V gene: TRBV19; CDR3 DNA: TGTGCCAGTAGTATACCCTATCCGAACACCGGGGAGCTGTTTTTT; CDR3 protein: CASSIPYPNTGELFF
clone size: NA; D gene: NA; J gene: TRBJ1-3; V gene: TRBV23-1; CDR3 DNA: TGCGCCAGCAGCCAAAACCCCCTTCGACTCTCTGGAAACACCATATATTTT; CDR3 protein: CASSQNPLRLSGNTIYF
clone size: NA; D gene: NA; J gene: TRBJ2-7; V gene: TRBV30; CDR3 DNA: TGTGCCTGGAGCGGGAACCTGGAGACCGAGCAGTACTTC; CDR3 protein: CAWSGNLETEQYF